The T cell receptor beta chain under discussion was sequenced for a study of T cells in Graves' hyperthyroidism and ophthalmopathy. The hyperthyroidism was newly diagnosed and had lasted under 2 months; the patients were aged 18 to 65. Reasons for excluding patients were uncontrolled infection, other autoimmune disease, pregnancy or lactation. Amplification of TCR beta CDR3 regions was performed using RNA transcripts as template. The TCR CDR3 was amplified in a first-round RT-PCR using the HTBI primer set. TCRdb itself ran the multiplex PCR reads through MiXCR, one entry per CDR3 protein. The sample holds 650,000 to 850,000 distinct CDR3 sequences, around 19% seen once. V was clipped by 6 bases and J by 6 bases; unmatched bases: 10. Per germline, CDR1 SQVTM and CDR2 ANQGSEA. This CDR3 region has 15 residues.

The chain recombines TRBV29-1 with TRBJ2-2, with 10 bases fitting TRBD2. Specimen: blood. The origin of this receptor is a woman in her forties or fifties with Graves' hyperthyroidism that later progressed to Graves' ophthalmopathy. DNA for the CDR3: TGCAGCGTGCGGGGGGTAGCGGGGGGATCCGGGGAGCTGTTTTTT. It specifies CSVRGVAGGSGELFF.